The 4 T cell receptor beta chains below come from one sample, sequenced in a study of CD8+ T cells in alopecia areata. Extracted RNA was reverse transcribed into cDNA, the sequencing template. TCRdb's table, derived via immunoSEQ multiplex PCR, lists solely in-frame clones and lacks some. The sample has 200,000 or so clones, 58% seen once. Regarding treatment: oral pan-JAK inhibitor, 5-10 mg twice daily. The sample was CD4+ T cells sorted from blood, taken at week 24, from a patient treated with tofacitinib. These receptors were obtained from a human donor with alopecia areata.

The chain links TRBV30 to TRBJ1-2; D unresolved. Germline V gene lookup returns CDR1 GTSNPN and CDR2 SVGIG (reference sequence). The CDR3 spans 10 residues. Trimming took off 4 bases at V and 4 bases at J, with 4 bases between the two ends. CDR3 nucleotides: TGTGCCTGGATGTCCTATGGCTACACCTTC. This sequence encodes CAWMSYGYTF.

The chain carries TRBV29-1 and TRBJ2-1; D uncertain. Germline assignment: CDR1 SQVTM and CDR2 ANQGSEA. V dropped 3 bases and J dropped 4 bases, with 7 bases sitting between them. This CDR3 spans 12 amino acids. The CDR3 DNA reads TGCAGCGTTGAGGCGGCTTACAATGAGCAGTTCTTC. Residues: CSVEAAYNEQFF.

The chain employs TRBV28 and TRBJ2-7; a weak D match, TRBD2 (6 bases). The CDR3 consists of 14 residues. V dropped 3 bases and J dropped 6 bases, with 15 bases sitting between them. Germline V gene data show CDR1 as MDHEN and CDR2 as SYDVKM. The CDR3 protein is CASSLSGGAGEQYF. The DNA for the CDR3 is TGTGCCAGCAGTTTGTCAGGAGGGGCTGGCGAGCAGTACTTC. Together with reference TRBV28 and TRBJ2-7, the CDR3 gives the full variable domain: DVKVTQSSRYLVKRTGEKVFLECVQDMDHENMFWYRQDPGLGLRLIYFSYDVKMKEKGDIPEGYSVSREKKERFSLILESASTNQTSMYLCASSLSGGAGEQYFGPGTRLTVT.

This rearrangement joins TRBV7-3 to TRBJ2-1, with D possibly matching TRBD2 (6 bases). Trimming removed 5 bases from V and 11 bases from J, with 16 bases in between. This CDR3 is 13 amino acids long. The germline V gene has CDR1 SGHTA and CDR2 FQGTGA. The CDR3 DNA reads TGTGCCAGCAGCCCCAATCAGGAGGGGCAGCAGTTCTTC. This translates into CASSPNQEGQQFF.